These 8 T cell receptor beta chains were all obtained from the same sample, sequenced in a study of beta chain features in type 1 diabetes. The authors reverse transcribed all of the isolated RNA, so sequencing captured expressed TCRB transcripts. Repertoires were generated with immunoSEQ multiplex PCR, while TCRdb's copy carries only in-frame clones and drops some. The table includes more than 130,000 clones, around 7% detected once. The sample taken for sequencing was central memory CD4+ T cells from blood. Receptors originate from a woman aged 25 to 45 in good health.

This clone was observed a few times. J is TRBJ2-5 and V is TRBV7-2; tentatively, D is TRBD2 (5 bases). Germline CDR1 reads SGHTA; CDR2 reads FQGNSA. The CDR3 spans 13 residues. Between the trimmed V and J ends, which lost 6 bases and 5 bases, there was a span of 13 bases. CDR3 loop: CASRRGSLETQYF. CDR3 DNA: TGTGCCAGCAGGAGAGGGAGCTTGGAGACCCAGTACTTC.

The CDR3 DNA sequence: TGTGCCAGCAGCCCCACAGGATCTGTACCCTATGGCTACACCTTC. This gives the protein CASSPTGSVPYGYTF. This sequence joins TRBV28 and TRBJ1-2; weak D call: TRBD1 (5 bases). The germline V gene encodes CDR1 MDHEN and CDR2 SYDVKM. Between the trimmed V and J ends, which lost 6 bases and 4 bases, there was a span of 18 bases. This CDR3 is 15 amino acids long.

There are a few counts of this clone. The chain couples TRBV11-2 to TRBJ2-7; TRBD1 agrees at 9 bases. The germline V gene encodes CDR1 SGHAT and CDR2 FQNNGV. Trimming took 2 bases from V and 7 from J; bases not matched to a gene: 6. The CDR3 has 14 residues. CDR3 sequence (DNA): TGTGCCAGCAGCTTAAACAGGGGGCAGGGGGAGCAGTACTTC. It is translated as CASSLNRGQGEQYF.

This clone was counted between two and nine times. J is TRBJ1-1 and V is TRBV30; possible D gene TRBD1, 5 bases. Trimming took off 3 bases at V and 1 base at J, with 12 bases between the two ends. The germline gives CDR1 GTSNPN, CDR2 SVGIG (reference sequence). This CDR3 has 14 residues. This CDR3 reads CAWRDPQGNTEAFF. CDR3 in DNA: TGTGCCTGGAGGGACCCTCAGGGGAACACTGAAGCTTTCTTT.

This clone was observed at least ten times. The rearrangement joins TRBV7-2 to TRBJ1-5; 7 nucleotides agree with TRBD1. The CDR3 spans 13 residues. CDR1 and CDR2 (germline): SGHTA, FQGNSA. V shed 5 bases and J 6 bases; nucleotides not matched to a gene: 4. CDR3 loop: CASSVQGRQPQHF. The DNA of the CDR3 is TGTGCCAGCAGCGTACAGGGGCGTCAGCCCCAGCATTTT.

This clone was counted a few times. The rearrangement links TRBV2 to TRBJ2-3; 9 bases map to TRBD1. CDR3 length: 15 amino acids. The junction had 7 bases not matched to a gene; V was cut back by 5 bases and J by 4 bases. CDR1 and CDR2 from the germline V gene are SNHLY and FYNNEI. CDR3 DNA: TGTGCCAGCAGTTTCACAGGGGGCGACCCAGATACGCAGTATTTT. Translated, it gives CASSFTGGDPDTQYF.

V and J are TRBV4-2 and TRBJ2-1, with 11 bases matching TRBD2. J lost 7 bases, V lost 5 bases, and 10 bases had no gene match. Germline-derived CDR1 and CDR2 are LGHNA and YNFKEQ. The length of the CDR3 is 16 residues. CDR3 sequence (DNA): TGTGCCAGCAGCGGGGTAGCGGGAGGGCCGTTGAATGAGCAGTTCTTC. Its protein is CASSGVAGGPLNEQFF.

The sample holds a few counts of this clone. This chain uses TRBV5-4 with TRBJ2-6; TRBD1 aligns across 9 bases. This CDR3 region has 18 residues. J was trimmed by 0 bases and V by 5 bases; bases with no gene match: 9. In germline, CDR1 is SGHNT, CDR2 YYREEE (reference sequence). The CDR3 region is CASSPRGQGNSGANVLTF. CDR3 bases: TGTGCCAGCAGTCCCAGAGGACAGGGGAACTCTGGGGCCAACGTCCTGACTTTC.